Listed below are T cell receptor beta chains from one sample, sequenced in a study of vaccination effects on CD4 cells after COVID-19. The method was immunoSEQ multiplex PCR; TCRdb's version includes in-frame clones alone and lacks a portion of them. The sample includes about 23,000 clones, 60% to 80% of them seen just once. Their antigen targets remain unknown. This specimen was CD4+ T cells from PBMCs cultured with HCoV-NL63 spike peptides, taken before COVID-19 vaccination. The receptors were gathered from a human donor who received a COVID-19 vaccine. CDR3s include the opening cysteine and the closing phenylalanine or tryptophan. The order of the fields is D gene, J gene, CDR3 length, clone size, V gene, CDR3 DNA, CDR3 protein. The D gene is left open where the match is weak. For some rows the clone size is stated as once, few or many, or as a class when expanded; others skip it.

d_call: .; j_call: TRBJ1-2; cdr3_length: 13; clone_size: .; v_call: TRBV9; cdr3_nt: TGTGCCAGCAGCGTAGCCGGGCTGGCTGGCTACACCTTC; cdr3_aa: CASSVAGLAGYTF
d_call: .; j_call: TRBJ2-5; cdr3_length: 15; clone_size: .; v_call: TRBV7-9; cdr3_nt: TGTGCCAGCAGCTTAGACCGACAGGCACAAGAGACCCAGTACTTC; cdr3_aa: CASSLDRQAQETQYF
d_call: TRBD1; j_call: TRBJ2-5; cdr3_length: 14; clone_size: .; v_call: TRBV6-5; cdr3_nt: TGTGCCATCGACAGGGGTAACGGCTTCGAGACCCAGTACTTC; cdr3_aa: CAIDRGNGFETQYF
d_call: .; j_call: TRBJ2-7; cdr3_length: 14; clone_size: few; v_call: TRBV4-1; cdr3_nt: TGCGCCAGCAGCCAAGTAGGGAAACGCTACGAGCAGTACTTC; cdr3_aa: CASSQVGKRYEQYF
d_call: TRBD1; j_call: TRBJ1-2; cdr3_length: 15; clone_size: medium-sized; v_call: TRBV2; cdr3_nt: TGTGCCAGCAGTGCCCAACCCGGACAGGTCTATGGCTACACCTTC; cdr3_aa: CASSAQPGQVYGYTF
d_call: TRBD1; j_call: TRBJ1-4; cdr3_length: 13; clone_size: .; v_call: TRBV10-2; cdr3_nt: TGCGCCAGCGCGGGACAGGGGAGTGAAAAACTGTTTTTT; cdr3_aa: CASAGQGSEKLFF
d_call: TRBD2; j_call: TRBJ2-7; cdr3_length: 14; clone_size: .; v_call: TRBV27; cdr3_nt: TGTGCCAGCAGATTTAGCGGGGGGGCCTACGAGCAGTACTTC; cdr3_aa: CASRFSGGAYEQYF
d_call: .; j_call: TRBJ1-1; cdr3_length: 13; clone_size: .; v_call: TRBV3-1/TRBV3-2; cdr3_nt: TGTGCCAGCAGCCAACTGAGACGGGGTGAAGCTTTCTTT; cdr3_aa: CASSQLRRGEAFF
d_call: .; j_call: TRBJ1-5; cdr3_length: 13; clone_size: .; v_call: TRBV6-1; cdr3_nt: TGTGCCAGCAGTGAGGGCGGGTGGCAGCCCCAGCATTTT; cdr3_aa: CASSEGGWQPQHF
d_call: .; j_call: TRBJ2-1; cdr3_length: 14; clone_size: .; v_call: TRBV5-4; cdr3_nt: TGTGCCAGCAGCCTTGGGACATTGGGGAGTGAGCAGTTCTTC; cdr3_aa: CASSLGTLGSEQFF
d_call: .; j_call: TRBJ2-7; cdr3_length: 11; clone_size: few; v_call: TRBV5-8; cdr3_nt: TGTGCCAGCAGCTCTATAGTGGAGCAGTACTTC; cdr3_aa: CASSSIVEQYF
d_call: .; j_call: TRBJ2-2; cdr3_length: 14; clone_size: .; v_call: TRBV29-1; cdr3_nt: TGCAGCGTTGCCGGGTCCTTTATCACCGGGGAGCTGTTTTTT; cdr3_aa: CSVAGSFITGELFF
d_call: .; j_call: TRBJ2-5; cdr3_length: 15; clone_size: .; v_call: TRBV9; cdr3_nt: TGTGCCAGCAGCGTAGGGGCGGGATCTGGGGAGACCCAGTACTTC; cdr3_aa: CASSVGAGSGETQYF
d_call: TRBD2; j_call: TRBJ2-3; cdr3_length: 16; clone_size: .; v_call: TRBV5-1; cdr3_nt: TGCGCCAGCAGCTTTCGACTAGCGGGAGGTACAGATACGCAGTATTTT; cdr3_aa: CASSFRLAGGTDTQYF
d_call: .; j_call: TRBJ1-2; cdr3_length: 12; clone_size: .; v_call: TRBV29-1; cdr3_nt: TGCAGCGCCCCCACGGGGTCAGATGGCTACACCTTC; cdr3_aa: CSAPTGSDGYTF
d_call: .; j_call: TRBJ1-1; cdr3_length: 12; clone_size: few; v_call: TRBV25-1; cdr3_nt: TGTGCCAGCAGGACCATGAACACTGAAGCTTTCTTT; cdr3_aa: CASRTMNTEAFF